Following are 17 T cell receptor beta chains from one sample sequenced in a study of T-cell reconstitution after alpha-beta-depleted transplantation in children. During its preparation, the TCRbeta library received unique molecular identifiers. TCRdb processed the PCR reads anew with MiXCR; each CDR3 protein has one entry. In the table there are roughly 200,000 distinct CDR3 sequences, roughly 15% of which are singletons. Sample: PBMCs from the stem cell graft donor, taken from the stem cell graft. The receptors were sampled from a human donor who donated a stem cell graft to a child with acute lymphoblastic leukemia.

This clonotype was seen ten or more times. The chain combines TRBV9 with TRBJ2-1, with 10 bases lining up with TRBD2. CDR3 length: 16 residues. V lost 7 bases to trimming and J lost 5 bases; unmatched junction nucleotides: 12. CDR1 and CDR2 from the germline V gene are SGDLS and YYNGEE. The CDR3, as DNA: TGTGCCAGCGCTGTCGTCGGGCTAGCGGGGGACAATGAGCAGTTCTTC. Amino acids: CASAVVGLAGDNEQFF.

This clonotype was picked up many times. V usage is TRBV20-1 and J usage is TRBJ2-4, with 11 bases fitting TRBD2. The CDR3 extends over 18 amino acids. Germline V gives CDR1 DFQATT, CDR2 SNEGSKA (reference sequence). The trim removed 2 bases at V and 0 bases at J, leaving 9 bases unmatched. Here the CDR3 reads CSARPGLADKLAKNIQYF. CDR3 in DNA: TGCAGTGCTAGACCGGGACTAGCGGATAAACTAGCCAAAAACATTCAGTACTTC.

This clonotype showed up many times. The chain combines TRBV12-3 or TRBV12-4 with TRBJ1-1, with no clear D. The CDR3 contains 13 residues. Trimming shortened V by 6 bases and J by 1 base, and 9 bases separated the two germline ends. Written as DNA, the CDR3 is TGTGCCAGCAGCTCCCGGGAGAACACTGAAGCTTTCTTT. As protein: CASSSRENTEAFF.

This clonotype was observed many times. The rearrangement uses TRBV7-6 and TRBJ2-1, with D uncertain. Germline V gives CDR1 SGHVS, CDR2 FNYEAQ. This CDR3 comprises 13 residues. The V end lost 4 bases, the J end lost 10 bases, and 14 bases lay between the germline ends. This CDR3 reads CASSSDHYLEQFF. DNA of the CDR3: TGTGCCAGCAGCTCTGACCACTACTTAGAGCAGTTCTTC.

This clonotype has ten or more counts. V and J are TRBV10-3 and TRBJ2-3; TRBD2 aligns across 15 bases. The CDR3 extends over 17 amino acids. CDR1 ENHRY and CDR2 SYGVKD come from the germline V gene. The V segment lost 7 bases and the J segment 8 bases; nucleotides outside the gene matches: 13. CDR3 in amino acids: CAIKNPGLAGGGATQYF. The CDR3 DNA reads TGTGCCATCAAAAATCCGGGACTAGCGGGAGGTGGGGCTACGCAGTATTTT.

There are many counts of this clonotype. The chain is built from TRBV7-2 and TRBJ1-2; D is ambiguous. Deletions cut 1 base from V and 4 bases from J, with 10 bases between. The CDR3 runs 14 residues. CDR1 is SGHTA and CDR2 is FQGNSA in the germline V gene. The CDR3 bases are TGTGCCAGCAGCTTAGACCCGGGCTTCTATGGCTACACCTTC. Translating it yields CASSLDPGFYGYTF.

In its sample, this clonotype was seen many times. The chain couples TRBV7-8 to TRBJ1-1; D gene unclear. Germline V gene data show CDR1 as SGHVS and CDR2 as FQNEAQ. This CDR3 comprises 13 residues. Trimming cost V 1 base and J 5 bases, with 8 bases left between them. CDR3: CASSLGSYTEAFF. CDR3 sequence (DNA): TGTGCCAGCAGCTTAGGATCTTATACTGAAGCTTTCTTT.

This clonotype was counted a single time. A much larger clone sits a single nucleotide away, making a read error possible. CDR3 sequence reads: CAGSLPGAGGQETQYF. The CDR3 DNA sequence: TGTGCCGGCAGCTTACCGGGGGCAGGGGGGCAAGAGACCCAGTACTTC. The J gene is TRBJ2-5, the V gene TRBV7-6, with D perhaps matching TRBD1 (7 bases). Germline loops: CDR1 SGHVS, CDR2 FNYEAQ. The CDR3 is made up of 16 amino acids.

The V gene is TRBV3-1, the J gene TRBJ2-3, with 11 nucleotides matching TRBD2. Germline CDR1 and CDR2: LGHDT and YNNKEL (reference sequence). V trimming: 2 bases; J trimming: 2 bases; junction bases outside the gene matches: 9. The length of the CDR3 is 18 residues. CDR3 sequence: CASSQLPGLAGHTDTQYF. As DNA, the CDR3 is TGTGCCAGCAGCCAACTCCCAGGACTAGCGGGCCACACAGATACGCAGTATTTT.

There are many counts of this clonotype. V and J are TRBV29-1 and TRBJ2-3, with unresolved D. This CDR3 region has 13 residues. CDR1 is SQVTM, CDR2 ANQGSEA, per germline. The CDR3 nucleotides are TGCACCGGCGAGCGAAGAGATAAAGATACGCAGTATTTT. Amino acid sequence: CTGERRDKDTQYF.

This clonotype came up many times. The chain employs TRBV5-1 and TRBJ1-4; no reliable D call. Trimming took off 5 bases at V and 0 bases at J, with 11 bases between the two ends. This CDR3 has 15 amino acids. Germline V lookup: CDR1 SGHRS, CDR2 YFSETQ. In DNA, the CDR3 is TGCGCCAGCAGAATTTCCATCGCAACTAATGAAAAACTGTTTTTT. Amino acid sequence: CASRISIATNEKLFF.

This clonotype was observed a few times. This rearrangement joins TRBV6-1 to TRBJ2-2; D may be TRBD1 (6 bases). V lost 7 bases to trimming and J lost 4 bases, with 19 bases between them. Germline values: CDR1 MNHNS, CDR2 SASEGT. CDR3 length equals 16 residues. CDR3 DNA: TGTGCCAGCAATACCGCAGGGGTCCCGGGCACCGGGGAGCTGTTTTTT. It specifies CASNTAGVPGTGELFF.

The table lists this clonotype with many counts. The CDR3 sequence: CSARAGGNEKLFF. DNA of the CDR3: TGCAGTGCTAGGGCAGGGGGGAATGAAAAACTGTTTTTT. J is TRBJ1-4 and V is TRBV20-1; 7 nucleotides match TRBD1. This CDR3 has 13 residues. V shed 3 bases and J 5 bases; nucleotides not matched to a gene: 3. Germline CDR1 reads DFQATT; CDR2 reads SNEGSKA (reference sequence).

This chain links TRBV5-1 with TRBJ2-7, with TRBD1 as a possible D gene (5 bases). V gave up 4 bases and J gave up 2 bases, with 13 bases separating them. Germline lookup yields CDR1 SGHRS and CDR2 YFSETQ. The CDR3 consists of 14 residues. The CDR3 coding sequence is TGCGCCAGCAGCCTACCCGACAGTACCTACGAGCAGTACTTC. Its translation: CASSLPDSTYEQYF. Complete variable domain (other parts from reference TRBV5-1 and TRBJ2-7): KAGVTQTPRYLIKTRGQQVTLSCSPISGHRSVSWYQQTPGQGLQFLFEYFSETQRNKGNFPGRFSGRQFSNSRSEMNVSTLELGDSALYLCASSLPDSTYEQYFGPGTRLTVT.

A note on this clonotype: A clone one base away is much larger, so this may be a read error. The chain is built from TRBV18 and TRBJ1-3; 8 bases match TRBD1. Germline V gene lookup returns CDR1 KGHSH and CDR2 LQKENI. The CDR3 is 16 residues long. The DNA of the CDR3 is TGTGCCAGCTCAACCGGGACAGGTGTCTCTGGAAACACCATATGTTTT. This gives the protein CASSTGTGVSGNTICF.

The sample holds many counts of this clonotype. The gene calls are TRBV12-3 or TRBV12-4 and TRBJ2-1; D uncertain. The CDR3 loop spans 13 amino acids. V was clipped by 2 bases and J by 7 bases, with 9 bases between them. CDR3 residues: CASSLRPNNEQFF. The DNA of the CDR3 is TGTGCCAGCAGTTTACGCCCCAATAATGAGCAGTTCTTC.

This clonotype has at least ten counts. The CDR3 region has the DNA TGCGCCAGCAGCTTGGAGATCCAAGAGACCCAGTACTTC. This translates into CASSLEIQETQYF. The V call is TRBV5-1, the J call TRBJ2-5, with D unclear. V lost 0 bases to trimming and J lost 1 base, with 4 bases between them. The CDR3 loop spans 13 amino acids. Germline V gene data show CDR1 as SGHRS and CDR2 as YFSETQ.